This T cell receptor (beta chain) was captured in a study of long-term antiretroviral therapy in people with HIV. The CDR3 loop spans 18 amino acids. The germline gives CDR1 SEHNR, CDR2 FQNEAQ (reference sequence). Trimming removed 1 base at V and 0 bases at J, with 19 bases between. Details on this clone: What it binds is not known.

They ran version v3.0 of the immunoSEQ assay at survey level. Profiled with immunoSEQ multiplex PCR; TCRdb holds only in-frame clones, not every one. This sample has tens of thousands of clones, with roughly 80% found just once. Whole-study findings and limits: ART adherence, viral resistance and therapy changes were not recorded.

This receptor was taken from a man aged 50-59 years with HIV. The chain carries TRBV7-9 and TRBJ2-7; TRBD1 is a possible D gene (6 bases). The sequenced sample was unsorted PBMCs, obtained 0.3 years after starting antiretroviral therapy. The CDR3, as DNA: TGTGCCAGCAGCTTAGACGACACGACAGCGGACAGCTCCTACGAGCAGTACTTC. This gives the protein CASSLDDTTADSSYEQYF.